This T cell receptor beta chain emerged from a study of CD8 T cells in Susac syndrome. It was with random hexamers that roughly 0.45 to 1 ug RNA was reverse transcribed. The method of amplification for TCR beta CDR3 was immunoSEQ multiplex PCR, covering 54 Vbeta and 13 Jbeta. TCRdb redid the calling of the immunoSEQ multiplex PCR reads with MiXCR, one entry per CDR3 protein. This sample has approximately 280,000 distinct CDR3 sequences, with 85% found just once. The CDR3 is made up of 13 amino acids. CDR1 is LNHDA, CDR2 SQIVND, per germline (reference sequence). The V segment lost 6 bases and the J segment 6 bases; nucleotides outside the gene matches: 4. Included as multiple sclerosis controls were treatment-naive patients who had stable or active relapsing-remitting disease.

The clonotype was recovered from a human donor with multiple sclerosis. The chain combines TRBV19 with TRBJ2-2; 7 nucleotides match TRBD2. The sequencing input was CD8+ T cells from PBMCs. The CDR3 sequence: CASRPGGSGELFF. The CDR3 region has the DNA TGTGCCAGTAGACCCGGGGGGTCCGGGGAGCTGTTTTTT. The full variable domain, in which reference TRBV19 and TRBJ2-2 provide the parts outside the CDR3, is DGGITQSPKYLFRKEGQNVTLSCEQNLNHDAMYWYRQDPGQGLRLIYYSQIVNDFQKGDIAEGYSVSREKKESFPLTVTSAQKNPTAFYLCASRPGGSGELFFGEGSRLTVL.